This entry lists 19 T cell receptor beta chains sequenced from one sample in a study of neurological immune-mediated disorders. TCRdb analysed the 5' RACE reads with MiXCR anew, one entry per CDR3 protein. This repertoire shows about 36,000 distinct CDR3 sequences, 10% found once; its top ten account for about 6.6%. Material: PBMCs. Receptors originate from a woman aged 25-40 years with HTLV-1-associated myelopathy (HAM/TSP).

This clonotype has at least ten counts. The V and J genes are TRBV20-1 and TRBJ2-2; 12 bases agree with TRBD2. Germline loops: CDR1 DFQATT, CDR2 SNEGSKA (reference sequence). Trimming cost V 3 bases and J 4 bases; bases outside gene matches: 12. This CDR3 region has 18 residues. The DNA of the CDR3 is TGCAGTGCTAGGGGCCTAGCGGGGGGGCAGATGGGCACCGGGGAGCTGTTTTTT. Amino acid sequence: CSARGLAGGQMGTGELFF.

This chain links TRBV30 with TRBJ2-3, with D perhaps matching TRBD1 (6 bases). V lost 8 bases and J lost 3, with 15 bases in between. The length of the CDR3 is 13 residues. Germline V gives CDR1 GTSNPN, CDR2 SVGIG (reference sequence). The CDR3 here is CAGTRQVTDTQYF. DNA of the CDR3: TGTGCCGGCACGAGACAGGTGACAGATACGCAGTATTTT.

There are many counts of this clonotype. The rearrangement uses TRBV14 and TRBJ1-2, with D perhaps matching TRBD1 (5 bases). Deletions cut 4 bases from V and 5 bases from J, with 11 bases between. From germline, CDR1 is SGHDN and CDR2 FVKESK. The CDR3 has 13 residues. CDR3 in amino acids: CASSPSTVYGYTF. The CDR3, as DNA: TGTGCCAGCAGCCCGTCGACAGTGTATGGCTACACCTTC.

This clonotype came up many times. The chain uses TRBV6-5 and TRBJ2-5; 9 bases agree with TRBD1. The CDR3 runs 15 residues. The V segment lost 6 bases and the J segment 2 bases; nucleotides outside the gene matches: 7. The germline V gene encodes CDR1 MNHEY and CDR2 SVGAGI. The CDR3: CASSAGTGKQETQYF. CDR3 bases: TGTGCCAGCAGCGCCGGGACAGGGAAACAAGAGACCCAGTACTTC.

The genes are TRBV27 and TRBJ2-2, with 12 positions matching TRBD2. V was pared by 4 bases and J by 7 bases, with 4 bases of the junction left unmatched. The CDR3 is made up of 15 amino acids. From germline, CDR1 is MNHEY and CDR2 SMNVEV (reference sequence). The CDR3 region is CASSWTSGNNGELFF. DNA of the CDR3: TGTGCCAGCAGTTGGACTAGCGGGAATAACGGGGAGCTGTTTTTT.

Many counts were recorded for this clonotype. J is TRBJ2-2 and V is TRBV7-2; D gene uncertain. V was pared by 1 base and J by 7 bases, with 4 bases between. The CDR3 consists of 12 residues. In germline, CDR1 is SGHTA, CDR2 FQGNSA. Here the CDR3 reads CASSLGVGELFF. Written as DNA, the CDR3 is TGTGCCAGCAGCTTAGGGGTCGGGGAGCTGTTTTTT.

In its sample, this clonotype was seen many times. This sequence joins TRBV5-1 and TRBJ1-2, with a tentative D call TRBD1 (6 bases). The CDR3 is made up of 13 amino acids. V was clipped by 0 bases and J by 8 bases, with 11 bases between them. CDR1 is SGHRS and CDR2 is YFSETQ in the germline V gene. CDR3 protein: CASSLEGVQGYTF. CDR3 nucleotide sequence: TGCGCCAGCAGCTTGGAGGGGGTTCAGGGCTACACCTTC.

This clonotype was counted at least ten times. This chain uses TRBV20-1 with TRBJ2-3, with 7 bases that match TRBD2. V gave up 1 base and J gave up 1 base; unmatched junction bases: 11. This CDR3 region has 17 residues. CDR1 and CDR2 (germline): DFQATT, SNEGSKA (reference sequence). CDR3 loop: CSARVPGGGPGTDTQYF. For the CDR3, the DNA is TGCAGTGCTAGAGTTCCCGGCGGGGGACCCGGCACAGATACGCAGTATTTT.

The chain employs TRBV20-1 and TRBJ1-1; D gene unclear. The germline gives CDR1 DFQATT, CDR2 SNEGSKA (reference sequence). Trimming took 3 bases from V and 4 from J, leaving 15 bases between them. The CDR3 length is 14 residues. CDR3 sequence (DNA): TGCAGTGCTAGTAGTCCCCCCATAGGCACTGAAGCTTTCTTT. Translation gives CSASSPPIGTEAFF.

This clonotype has a count of ten or more. V usage is TRBV6-1 and J usage is TRBJ1-5, with a weak D call TRBD1 (5 bases). The CDR3 is 14 amino acids. V was shortened by 3 bases and J by 4 bases, with 10 bases between the two germline ends. Germline-derived CDR1 and CDR2 are MNHNS and SASEGT. The CDR3 sequence: CASSDLGGNQPQHF. Written as DNA, the CDR3 is TGTGCCAGCAGTGACCTGGGGGGGAATCAGCCCCAGCATTTT.

In this sample, this clonotype turned up many times. In DNA form, the CDR3 reads TGCGCCAGCAGCAGACAGTCGAACACCGGGGAGCTGTTTTTT. It is translated as CASSRQSNTGELFF. This chain connects TRBV5-1 to TRBJ2-2, with D tentatively TRBD1 (5 bases). The CDR3 is made up of 14 amino acids. Germline lookup yields CDR1 SGHRS and CDR2 YFSETQ. V lost 4 bases, J lost 0 bases, and 7 bases lay in between.

The table lists this clonotype with many counts. The chain joins TRBV6-1 to TRBJ1-1; unclear D gene. Germline V gene sequence: CDR1 MNHNS, CDR2 SASEGT. Trimming removed 2 bases at V and 0 bases at J, with 7 bases between. This CDR3 is built from 14 residues. The CDR3, as DNA: TGTGCCAGCAGTGAATGGGGTATGAACACTGAAGCTTTCTTT. This translates into CASSEWGMNTEAFF.

This clonotype was found many times. The gene calls are TRBV5-6 and TRBJ1-1; TRBD1 aligns across 11 bases. The germline V gene has CDR1 SGHDT and CDR2 YYEEEE. The V and J ends lost 4 bases and 4 bases, in that order; junction bases with no gene match: 3. The CDR3 is 14 residues long. CDR3 sequence reads: CASSLGTGGTEAFF. CDR3 bases: TGTGCCAGCAGCCTTGGGACAGGGGGCACTGAAGCTTTCTTT.

The sample holds many counts of this clonotype. The chain links TRBV6-1 to TRBJ1-2; possibly TRBD1 for D (5 bases). The V gene's germline CDR1 is MNHNS and CDR2 SASEGT. CDR3 size: 14 residues. V was shortened by 2 bases and J by 3 bases, with 10 bases between the two germline ends. As DNA, the CDR3 is TGTGCCAGCAGTGAACAAGGGGTGTACTATGGCTACACCTTC. Translation: CASSEQGVYYGYTF.

This clonotype was counted at least ten times. The chain recombines TRBV20-1 with TRBJ2-1; the D gene is possibly TRBD2 (7 bases). V lost 1 base to trimming and J lost 8 bases, with 24 bases between them. Germline V gene sequence: CDR1 DFQATT, CDR2 SNEGSKA (reference sequence). The CDR3 spans 17 residues. The CDR3 DNA reads as TGCAGTGCTAGAGGGGAATGGGGGGGGGCCAAGAGGGATGAGCAGTTCTTC. Amino acids: CSARGEWGGAKRDEQFF.

Ten or more counts support this clonotype. The rearrangement uses TRBV20-1 and TRBJ2-1; a possible D gene is TRBD1 (6 bases). Trimming took off 6 bases at V and 10 bases at J, with 13 bases between the two ends. Germline-derived CDR1 and CDR2 are DFQATT and SNEGSKA (reference sequence). The CDR3 is made up of 11 amino acids. The CDR3 sequence: CSATLGAEQFF. CDR3 coding DNA: TGCAGTGCCACCTTGGGGGCCGAGCAGTTCTTC.

In this sample, this clonotype turned up many times. The chain links TRBV30 to TRBJ1-5; 8 bases agree with TRBD1. Trimming took 3 bases from V and 7 from J; bases not matched to a gene: 2. CDR1 and CDR2 from the germline V gene are GTSNPN and SVGIG (reference sequence). The CDR3 length is 12 residues. The DNA for the CDR3 is TGTGCCTGGAGGACAGGGGCACAGCCCCAGCATTTT. Amino acid sequence: CAWRTGAQPQHF.

The table lists this clonotype with many counts. This chain joins TRBV7-9 and TRBJ2-3, with 7 bases that match TRBD1. The germline CDR1 and CDR2 sequences are SEHNR and FQNEAQ (reference sequence). The CDR3 sequence is 15 residues long. The V and J ends lost 2 bases and 3 bases, in that order; junction bases with no gene match: 5. The CDR3 nucleotides are TGTGCCAGCAGCTTACGGGGACAGAATACAGATACGCAGTATTTT. It specifies CASSLRGQNTDTQYF.

This clonotype was counted at least ten times. This chain connects TRBV12-3 or TRBV12-4 to TRBJ2-7; 7 nucleotides align to TRBD2. With V trimmed by 5 bases and J by 6 bases, 10 bases remained unmatched. The CDR3 totals 14 residues. In DNA, the CDR3 is TGTGCCAGCAGTGAACGGTCGATAGCGGGCGAGCAGTACTTC. Translating it yields CASSERSIAGEQYF.